These 9 T cell receptor beta chains were sequenced from one sample in a study of T cell clonotyping in hematopoietic cell transplantation (dated by TCRdb to 2020 to 2023). The intended sense of this specimen's time point label: recipient sample about 28 days before transplant, after cytoreduction. Library method: the immunoSEQ multiplex PCR assay. What TCRdb holds here is the immuneACCESS table cut down to in-frame rearrangements. Part of the clones is not present; checked against another copy, under half of the missing clones reflect an unresolved V gene, and the others are unexplained. The sample records around 80,000 clones, almost 97% of which are singletons. The ten largest clones capture roughly 1.5% of the sample. The starting material was peripheral blood mononuclear cells, obtained before stem cell transplant. These receptors originate from a woman aged 45 to 65 with acute myeloid leukemia. Some clones in this sample may be carry-over from other donors' samples.

This chain uses TRBV27 with TRBJ1-2; tentative D call: TRBD1 (6 bases). This CDR3 spans 13 amino acids. V lost 6 bases and J 4 bases, leaving 12 bases between the germline ends. Germline values: CDR1 MNHEY, CDR2 SMNVEV (reference sequence). This CDR3 reads CASRETGSYGYTF. The DNA of the CDR3 is TGTGCCAGCAGAGAAACAGGGTCCTATGGCTACACCTTC.

CDR3 DNA: TGTGCCAGCAAGAAGAACGTTAATGCGAATTCACCCCTCCACTTT. Translated: CASKKNVNANSPLHF. The V call is TRBV6-1, the J call TRBJ1-6; D is undetermined. This CDR3 region has 15 residues. The ends were cut back, 7 bases at V and 7 bases at J, with 17 bases in the middle. Germline CDR1 and CDR2: MNHNS and SASEGT.

This sequence joins TRBV29-1 and TRBJ2-5; D remains unclear. The CDR3 extends over 12 amino acids. Trimming shortened V by 3 bases and J by 2 bases, and 7 bases separated the two germline ends. Germline loops: CDR1 SQVTM, CDR2 ANQGSEA. For the CDR3, the DNA is TGCAGCGTTGATACTGGGCAAGAGACCCAGTACTTC. This translates into CSVDTGQETQYF.

V and J are TRBV7-9 and TRBJ1-2; D is uncertain. The CDR3 consists of 15 residues. Germline V gives CDR1 SEHNR, CDR2 FQNEAQ (reference sequence). V lost 10 bases and J lost 4, with 22 bases in between. In DNA, the CDR3 is TGTGCCATCCTATTCCGGGGTCCAGAAAGCTATGGCTACACCTTC. Amino acid sequence: CAILFRGPESYGYTF.

The gene calls are TRBV29-1 and TRBJ1-1; D unresolved. The CDR3 covers 13 residues. V lost 7 bases to trimming and J lost 2 bases, with 14 bases between them. Germline lookup yields CDR1 SQVTM and CDR2 ANQGSEA. The CDR3 here is CSGRLGINTEAFF. DNA for the CDR3: TGCAGCGGACGGTTAGGGATTAACACTGAAGCTTTCTTT.

This chain uses TRBV6-1 with TRBJ1-1, with 9 bases lining up with TRBD1. The trim removed 6 bases at V and 2 bases at J, leaving 7 bases unmatched. Germline V gene data show CDR1 as MNHNS and CDR2 as SASEGT. This CDR3 is 15 amino acids long. The CDR3 region is CASRRDRAFNTEAFF. CDR3 DNA sequence: TGTGCCAGCAGACGGGACAGGGCATTCAACACTGAAGCTTTCTTT.

The genes are TRBV5-1 and TRBJ1-6; TRBD1 matches at 8 bases. CDR1 SGHRS and CDR2 YFSETQ come from the germline V gene. The ends lost 4 bases at V and 7 bases at J; junction bases unmatched: 4. The CDR3 length is 14 residues. The DNA for the CDR3 is TGCGCCAGCAGCCATGGGACAGGAAATTCACCCCTCCACTTT. It specifies CASSHGTGNSPLHF.

The rearrangement joins TRBV11-1 to TRBJ2-7; D gene uncertain. Germline CDR1 reads SGHAT; CDR2 reads FQDESV (reference sequence). CDR3 length: 12 amino acids. Trimming took 1 base from V and 5 from J, leaving 6 bases between them. For the CDR3, the DNA is TGTGCCAGCAGCTTAGTGGACCACGAGCAGTACTTC. Its protein product is CASSLVDHEQYF.

This chain links TRBV6-5 with TRBJ1-1; D uncertain. V was clipped by 6 bases and J by 4 bases, with 9 bases between them. Germline lookup yields CDR1 MNHEY and CDR2 SVGAGI. The CDR3 loop spans 12 amino acids. The CDR3 is CASRTIGTEAFF. The CDR3 region has the DNA TGTGCCAGCAGGACCATTGGCACTGAAGCTTTCTTT.